This is a list of T cell receptor beta chains from one sample in a study of T cell clones after liver transplantation. Libraries were prepared by immunoSEQ multiplex PCR; TCRdb keeps only in-frame clonotypes and omits some of them. The repertoire holds some 59,000 clones, over 55% seen once, with approximately 15% in the top ten. The specimen was CD4+ T cells from blood, collected before liver transplant. The source is a human donor who received a liver transplant. The CDR3 runs from the conserved cysteine through the conserved F or W. The order of the fields is J gene, V gene, CDR3 protein.

j_gene: TRBJ1-2
v_gene: TRBV7-2
CDR3aa: CADRGDYGYTF

j_gene: TRBJ1-2
v_gene: TRBV6-6
CDR3aa: CASSRDRFNYGYTF

j_gene: TRBJ1-6
v_gene: TRBV13
CDR3aa: CASSSPTPEGGDSPLHF

j_gene: TRBJ2-7
v_gene: TRBV2
CDR3aa: CATLSGYEQYF

j_gene: TRBJ1-4
v_gene: TRBV4-2
CDR3aa: CASSQGSRTANEKLFF

j_gene: TRBJ2-7
v_gene: TRBV19
CDR3aa: CASSSGQGLEQYF

j_gene: TRBJ2-7
v_gene: TRBV15
CDR3aa: CATSRELGAYEQYF

j_gene: TRBJ1-3
v_gene: TRBV7-9
CDR3aa: CASSLDSSGNTIYF

j_gene: TRBJ1-1
v_gene: TRBV6-5
CDR3aa: CASSWTGGTEAFF

j_gene: TRBJ2-7
v_gene: TRBV27
CDR3aa: CASSARRGAPTGDSYEQYF

j_gene: TRBJ2-7
v_gene: TRBV11-3
CDR3aa: CASSRQGATYEQYF

j_gene: TRBJ2-5
v_gene: TRBV7-7
CDR3aa: CASSLGLAGGEGETQYF

j_gene: TRBJ1-4
v_gene: TRBV6-6
CDR3aa: CASGFERQLFF

j_gene: TRBJ1-5
v_gene: TRBV18
CDR3aa: CASSPTQGGAGQPQHF

j_gene: TRBJ2-7
v_gene: TRBV10-2
CDR3aa: CASSEIRLANYEQYF

j_gene: TRBJ2-7
v_gene: TRBV11-2
CDR3aa: CASIRAASVVPTEQYF

j_gene: TRBJ2-2
v_gene: TRBV5-4
CDR3aa: CASSQGNTGELFF

j_gene: TRBJ2-7
v_gene: TRBV27
CDR3aa: CASSLKTGYEQYF

j_gene: TRBJ2-2
v_gene: TRBV28
CDR3aa: CASSKSSGATGELFF

j_gene: TRBJ2-5
v_gene: TRBV12-5
CDR3aa: CASAPPTQAETQYF

j_gene: TRBJ1-1
v_gene: TRBV5-8
CDR3aa: CASSLWGQGWTEAFF

j_gene: TRBJ2-5
v_gene: TRBV19
CDR3aa: CASSISGKETQYF

j_gene: TRBJ2-5
v_gene: TRBV2
CDR3aa: CASRVDAAEAQYF

j_gene: TRBJ1-1
v_gene: TRBV19
CDR3aa: CASSSQQGSAFF

j_gene: TRBJ1-3
v_gene: TRBV7-2
CDR3aa: CASSPDRGDTIYF

j_gene: TRBJ2-1
v_gene: TRBV5-1
CDR3aa: CASSRTGVDYNEQFF

j_gene: TRBJ2-1
v_gene: TRBV7-2
CDR3aa: CASFLAEYNEQFF

j_gene: TRBJ1-1
v_gene: TRBV5-8
CDR3aa: CASSSFDREAFF

j_gene: TRBJ2-7
v_gene: TRBV28
CDR3aa: CASSLARQGAPYEQYF

j_gene: TRBJ2-7
v_gene: TRBV30
CDR3aa: CASTTSGYEQYF

j_gene: TRBJ1-6
v_gene: TRBV6-5
CDR3aa: CASSLQGINNSPLHF

j_gene: TRBJ1-6
v_gene: TRBV30
CDR3aa: CAWSPPGGLENSPLHF

j_gene: TRBJ2-1
v_gene: TRBV2
CDR3aa: CASGRGISYNEQFF

j_gene: TRBJ1-1
v_gene: TRBV6-6
CDR3aa: CASSSGQLTTEAFF

j_gene: TRBJ1-2
v_gene: TRBV25-1
CDR3aa: CASSVGQAYYYGYTF

j_gene: TRBJ1-3
v_gene: TRBV9
CDR3aa: CASSSTGFSGNTIYF

j_gene: TRBJ2-7
v_gene: TRBV5-1
CDR3aa: CASRSTGAYEQYF

j_gene: TRBJ2-7
v_gene: TRBV5-1
CDR3aa: CASSFQSGEQYF

j_gene: TRBJ2-2
v_gene: TRBV27
CDR3aa: CASSSPRLAGRYTGELFF

j_gene: TRBJ1-3
v_gene: TRBV6-5
CDR3aa: CASQDRVGNTIYF

j_gene: TRBJ2-5
v_gene: TRBV7-3
CDR3aa: CASSFGTGGKETQYF

j_gene: TRBJ2-1
v_gene: TRBV19
CDR3aa: CASSSRGGHNEQFF

j_gene: TRBJ1-5
v_gene: TRBV5-6
CDR3aa: CASSLARTYDQPQHF

j_gene: TRBJ2-2
v_gene: TRBV10-3
CDR3aa: CAISDGREGTGELFF

j_gene: TRBJ2-3
v_gene: TRBV6-5
CDR3aa: CASSYRGKGGDTQYF

j_gene: TRBJ1-2
v_gene: TRBV7-8
CDR3aa: CASSEGGANYGYTF

j_gene: TRBJ1-3
v_gene: TRBV15
CDR3aa: CATSRPADSSGNTIYF

j_gene: TRBJ1-5
v_gene: TRBV2
CDR3aa: CASSGAGGNQPQHF

j_gene: TRBJ1-2
v_gene: TRBV28
CDR3aa: CASRSWDREDYGYTF

j_gene: TRBJ2-3
v_gene: TRBV19
CDR3aa: CASTRDRGNTDTQYF